This passage covers 3 T cell receptor beta chains from one sample sequenced in a study of shared clonotypes between healthy human individuals. Repertoires were generated with immunoSEQ multiplex PCR, while TCRdb's copy carries only in-frame clones and drops some. The sample yields roughly 660,000 clones, about 92% seen once. Sequencing was carried out using memory CD8+ T cells from PBMCs. Subset here: CD45RO+ cells pooled with CCR7-negative TemRA cells. The receptors were sampled from a man in his late teens or twenties in good health. Some clones in this sample may be carry-over from other donors' samples.

This chain uses TRBV5-1 with TRBJ1-1; TRBD1 might be the D (5 bases). Germline V gene sequence: CDR1 SGHRS, CDR2 YFSETQ. This CDR3 contains 16 residues. With 2 bases removed from V and 0 bases from J, the gap between germline ends came to 14 bases. CDR3 nucleotide sequence: TGCGCCAGCAGCTTCCGGGTGGAGGGGATGAACACTGAAGCTTTCTTT. Translating gives CASSFRVEGMNTEAFF. Full variable domain (remainder filled in from reference TRBV5-1 and TRBJ1-1): KAGVTQTPRYLIKTRGQQVTLSCSPISGHRSVSWYQQTPGQGLQFLFEYFSETQRNKGNFPGRFSGRQFSNSRSEMNVSTLELGDSALYLCASSFRVEGMNTEAFFGQGTRLTVV.

The sample holds one count of this clone. The V and J genes are TRBV4-1 and TRBJ1-5; tentatively, D is TRBD1 (6 bases). V lost 1 base and J 7 bases, leaving 14 bases between the germline ends. This CDR3 has 15 residues. CDR1 is MGHRA and CDR2 is YSYEKL in the germline V gene. The CDR3 is CASSQAGGGGQPQHF. The CDR3 DNA is TGCGCCAGCAGCCAAGCTGGGGGCGGCGGGCAGCCCCAGCATTTT.

The chain combines TRBV5-6 with TRBJ2-1, with D perhaps matching TRBD2 (5 bases). There are 13 residues in the CDR3. V lost 4 bases and J 5 bases, leaving 10 bases between the germline ends. Germline CDR1 is SGHDT and CDR2 is YYEEEE. The CDR3 reads CASSGESDNEQFF. The CDR3 DNA follows: TGTGCCAGCAGCGGGGAGTCTGACAATGAGCAGTTCTTC.